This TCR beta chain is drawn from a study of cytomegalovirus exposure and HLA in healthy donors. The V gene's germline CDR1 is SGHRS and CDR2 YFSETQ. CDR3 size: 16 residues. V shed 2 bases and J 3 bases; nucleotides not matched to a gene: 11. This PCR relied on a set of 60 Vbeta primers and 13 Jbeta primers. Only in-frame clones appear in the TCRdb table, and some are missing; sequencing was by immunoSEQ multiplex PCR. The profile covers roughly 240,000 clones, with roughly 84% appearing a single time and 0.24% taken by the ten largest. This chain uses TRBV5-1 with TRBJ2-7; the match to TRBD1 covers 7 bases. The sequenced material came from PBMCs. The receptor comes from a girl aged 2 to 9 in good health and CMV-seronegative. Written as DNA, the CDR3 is TGCGCCAGCAGCTTATCCGCGACAGGGAATATCTACGAGCAGTACTTC. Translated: CASSLSATGNIYEQYF. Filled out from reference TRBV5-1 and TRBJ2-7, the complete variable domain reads KAGVTQTPRYLIKTRGQQVTLSCSPISGHRSVSWYQQTPGQGLQFLFEYFSETQRNKGNFPGRFSGRQFSNSRSEMNVSTLELGDSALYLCASSLSATGNIYEQYFGPGTRLTVT.